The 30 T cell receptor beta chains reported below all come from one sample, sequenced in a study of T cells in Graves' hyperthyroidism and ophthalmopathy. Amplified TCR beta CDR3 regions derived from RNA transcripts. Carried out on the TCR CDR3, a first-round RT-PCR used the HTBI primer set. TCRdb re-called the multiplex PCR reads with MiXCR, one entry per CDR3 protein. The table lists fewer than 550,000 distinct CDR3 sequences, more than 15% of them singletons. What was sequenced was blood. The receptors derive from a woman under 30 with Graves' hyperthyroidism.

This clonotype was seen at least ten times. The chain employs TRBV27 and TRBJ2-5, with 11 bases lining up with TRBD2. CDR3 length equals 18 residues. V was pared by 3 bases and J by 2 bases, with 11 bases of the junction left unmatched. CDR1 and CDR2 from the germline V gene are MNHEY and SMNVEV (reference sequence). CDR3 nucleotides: TGTGCCAGCAGTTTTTCAACCCGACTAGCGGGATTACAAGAGACCCAGTACTTC. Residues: CASSFSTRLAGLQETQYF.

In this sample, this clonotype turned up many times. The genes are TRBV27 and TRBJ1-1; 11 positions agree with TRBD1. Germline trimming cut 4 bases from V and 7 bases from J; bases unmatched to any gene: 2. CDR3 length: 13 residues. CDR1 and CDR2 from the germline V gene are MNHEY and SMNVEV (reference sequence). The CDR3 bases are TGTGCCAGCAGTTCGGGACAGGGGGGTGAAGCTTTCTTT. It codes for CASSSGQGGEAFF.

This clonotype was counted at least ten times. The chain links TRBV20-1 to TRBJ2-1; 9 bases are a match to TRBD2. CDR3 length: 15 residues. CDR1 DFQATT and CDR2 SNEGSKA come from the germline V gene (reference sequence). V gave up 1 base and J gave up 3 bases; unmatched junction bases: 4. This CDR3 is CSARAWTSDYNEQFF. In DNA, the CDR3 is TGCAGTGCTAGAGCTTGGACTAGCGACTACAATGAGCAGTTCTTC.

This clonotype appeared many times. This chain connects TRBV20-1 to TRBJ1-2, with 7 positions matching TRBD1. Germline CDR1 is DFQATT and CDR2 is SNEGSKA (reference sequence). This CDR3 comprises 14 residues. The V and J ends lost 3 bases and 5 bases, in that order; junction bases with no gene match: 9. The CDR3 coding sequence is TGCAGTGCTAGGGGCATAGGGGGCGCATATGGCTACACCTTC. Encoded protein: CSARGIGGAYGYTF.

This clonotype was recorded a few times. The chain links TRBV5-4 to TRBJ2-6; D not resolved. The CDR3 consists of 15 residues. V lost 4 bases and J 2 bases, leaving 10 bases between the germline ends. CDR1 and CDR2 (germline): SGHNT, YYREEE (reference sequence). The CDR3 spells CASSRVGPGANVLTF. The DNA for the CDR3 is TGTGCCAGCAGCAGGGTGGGCCCTGGGGCCAACGTCCTGACTTTC.

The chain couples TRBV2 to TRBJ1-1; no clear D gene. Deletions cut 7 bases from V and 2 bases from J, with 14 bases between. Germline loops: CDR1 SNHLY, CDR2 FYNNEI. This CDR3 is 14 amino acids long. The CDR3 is CASTQRWGNTEAFF. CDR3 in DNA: TGTGCCAGCACCCAGAGGTGGGGAAACACTGAAGCTTTCTTT.

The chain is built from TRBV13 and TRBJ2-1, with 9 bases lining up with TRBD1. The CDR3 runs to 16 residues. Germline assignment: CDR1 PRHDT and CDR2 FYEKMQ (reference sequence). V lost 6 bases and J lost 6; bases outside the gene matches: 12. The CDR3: CASSEGRTGDFNEQFF. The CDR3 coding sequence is TGTGCCAGCAGTGAGGGGAGGACAGGGGATTTCAATGAGCAGTTCTTC.

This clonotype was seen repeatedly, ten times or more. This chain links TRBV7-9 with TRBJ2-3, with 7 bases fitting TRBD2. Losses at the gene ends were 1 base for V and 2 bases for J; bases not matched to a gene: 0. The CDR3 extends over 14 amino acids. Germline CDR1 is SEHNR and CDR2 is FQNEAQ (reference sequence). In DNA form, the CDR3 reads TGTGCCAGCAGCTTAGGGGACTACACAGATACGCAGTATTTT. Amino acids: CASSLGDYTDTQYF.

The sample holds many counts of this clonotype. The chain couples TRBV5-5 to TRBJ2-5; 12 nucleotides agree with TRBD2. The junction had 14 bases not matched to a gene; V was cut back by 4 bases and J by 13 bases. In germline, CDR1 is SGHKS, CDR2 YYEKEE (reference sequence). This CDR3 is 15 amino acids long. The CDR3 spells CASSPGTSGHREMYF. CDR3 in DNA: TGTGCCAGCAGCCCGGGGACTAGCGGGCACAGGGAAATGTACTTC.

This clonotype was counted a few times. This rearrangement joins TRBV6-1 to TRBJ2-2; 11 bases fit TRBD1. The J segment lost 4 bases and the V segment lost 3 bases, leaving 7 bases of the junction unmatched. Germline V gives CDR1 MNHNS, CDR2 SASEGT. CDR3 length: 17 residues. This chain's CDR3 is CASSEIPGTGGTGELFF. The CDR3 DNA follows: TGTGCCAGCAGTGAGATACCCGGGACAGGGGGCACCGGGGAGCTGTTTTTT.

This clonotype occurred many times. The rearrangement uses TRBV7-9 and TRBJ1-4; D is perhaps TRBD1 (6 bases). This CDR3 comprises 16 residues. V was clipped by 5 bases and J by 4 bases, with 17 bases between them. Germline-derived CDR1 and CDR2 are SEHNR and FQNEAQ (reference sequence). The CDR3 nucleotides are TGTGCCAGCAGCCTCCGTAGGGGGACGGATAATGAAAAACTGTTTTTT. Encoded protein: CASSLRRGTDNEKLFF.

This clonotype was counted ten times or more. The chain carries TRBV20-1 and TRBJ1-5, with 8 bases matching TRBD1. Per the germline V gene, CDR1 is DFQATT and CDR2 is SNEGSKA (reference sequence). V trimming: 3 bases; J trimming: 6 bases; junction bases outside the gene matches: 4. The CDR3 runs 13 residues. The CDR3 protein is CSARQGTGQPQHF. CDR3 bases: TGCAGTGCTAGGCAGGGGACAGGTCAGCCCCAGCATTTT.

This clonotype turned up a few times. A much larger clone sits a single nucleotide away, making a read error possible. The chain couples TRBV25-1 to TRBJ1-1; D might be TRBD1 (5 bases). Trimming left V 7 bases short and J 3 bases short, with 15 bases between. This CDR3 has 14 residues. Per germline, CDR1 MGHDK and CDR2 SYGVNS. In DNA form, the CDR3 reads TGTGCCAGCACCAGAACCGGGGGACACACTGAAGCTTTCTTT. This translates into CASTRTGGHTEAFF.

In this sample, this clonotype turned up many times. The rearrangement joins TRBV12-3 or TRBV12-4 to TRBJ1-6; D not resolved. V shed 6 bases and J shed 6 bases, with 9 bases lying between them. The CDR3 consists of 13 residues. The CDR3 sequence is CASSWALNSPLHF. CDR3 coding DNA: TGTGCCAGCAGCTGGGCCCTTAATTCACCCCTCCACTTT.

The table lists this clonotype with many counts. Here the CDR3 reads CASRGNADQPQHF. The DNA for the CDR3 is TGTGCCAGCAGGGGGAACGCGGATCAGCCCCAGCATTTT. The chain recombines TRBV7-9 with TRBJ1-5, with no clear D. CDR1 is SEHNR, CDR2 FQNEAQ, per germline (reference sequence). The germline V and J ends were trimmed by 6 bases and 5 bases, with 11 bases remaining between them. The CDR3 extends over 13 amino acids.

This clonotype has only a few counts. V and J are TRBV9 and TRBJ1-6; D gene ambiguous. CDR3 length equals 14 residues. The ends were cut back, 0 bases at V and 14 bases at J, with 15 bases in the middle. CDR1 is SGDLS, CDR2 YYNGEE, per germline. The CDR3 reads CASSVGSGRRTLHF. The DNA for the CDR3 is TGTGCCAGCAGCGTAGGAAGTGGGCGAAGGACCCTCCACTTT.

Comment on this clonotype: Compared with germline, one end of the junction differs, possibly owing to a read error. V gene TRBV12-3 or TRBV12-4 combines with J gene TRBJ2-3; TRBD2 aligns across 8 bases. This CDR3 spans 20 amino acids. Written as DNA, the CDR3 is TGTGCCAGCAGCTTAGGGTCGACTAGCGAAGTGGGAGGGGCCACAGATACGCAGTATTTT. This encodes CASSLGSTSEVGGATDTQYF.

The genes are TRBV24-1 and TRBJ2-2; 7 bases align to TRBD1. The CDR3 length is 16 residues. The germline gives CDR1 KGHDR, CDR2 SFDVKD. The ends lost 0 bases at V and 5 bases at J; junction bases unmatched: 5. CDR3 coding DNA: TGTGCCACCAGTGATTTGCAGGGGGTGAGGACCGGGGAGCTGTTTTTT. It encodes CATSDLQGVRTGELFF.

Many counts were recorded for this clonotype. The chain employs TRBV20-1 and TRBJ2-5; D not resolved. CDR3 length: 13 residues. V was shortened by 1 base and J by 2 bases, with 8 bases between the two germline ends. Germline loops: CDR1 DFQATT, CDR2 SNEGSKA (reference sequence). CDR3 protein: CSARGGGQETQYF. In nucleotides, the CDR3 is TGCAGTGCTAGAGGGGGTGGGCAAGAGACCCAGTACTTC.

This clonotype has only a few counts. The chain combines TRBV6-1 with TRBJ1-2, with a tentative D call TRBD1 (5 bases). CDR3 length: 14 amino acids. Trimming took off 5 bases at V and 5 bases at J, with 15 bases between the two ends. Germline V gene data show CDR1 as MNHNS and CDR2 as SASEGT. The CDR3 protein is CASSPGTNSYGYTF. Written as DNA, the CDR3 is TGTGCCAGCAGTCCAGGGACCAATTCTTATGGCTACACCTTC.

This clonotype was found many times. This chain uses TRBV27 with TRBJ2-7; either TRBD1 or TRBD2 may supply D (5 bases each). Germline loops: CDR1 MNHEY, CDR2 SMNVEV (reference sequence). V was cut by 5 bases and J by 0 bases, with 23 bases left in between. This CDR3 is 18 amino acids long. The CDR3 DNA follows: TGTGCCAGCAGTCCAATACTCTCGCCGGGGCTACTCTCCTACGAGCAGTACTTC. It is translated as CASSPILSPGLLSYEQYF.

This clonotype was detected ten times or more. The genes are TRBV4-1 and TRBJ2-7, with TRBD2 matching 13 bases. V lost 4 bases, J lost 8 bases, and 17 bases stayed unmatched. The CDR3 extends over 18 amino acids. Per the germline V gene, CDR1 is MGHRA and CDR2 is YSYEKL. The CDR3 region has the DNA TGCGCCAGCAGCCTCCACACTAGCGGGGGGGCAAGCGGTGGTAAGCAGTACTTC. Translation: CASSLHTSGGASGGKQYF.

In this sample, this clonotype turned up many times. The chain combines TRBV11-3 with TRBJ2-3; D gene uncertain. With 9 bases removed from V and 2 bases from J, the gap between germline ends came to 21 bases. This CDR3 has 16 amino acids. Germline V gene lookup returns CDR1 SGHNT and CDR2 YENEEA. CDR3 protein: CASIDTGGPSTDTQYF. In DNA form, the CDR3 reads TGTGCCAGTATAGATACCGGTGGGCCATCCACAGATACGCAGTATTTT.

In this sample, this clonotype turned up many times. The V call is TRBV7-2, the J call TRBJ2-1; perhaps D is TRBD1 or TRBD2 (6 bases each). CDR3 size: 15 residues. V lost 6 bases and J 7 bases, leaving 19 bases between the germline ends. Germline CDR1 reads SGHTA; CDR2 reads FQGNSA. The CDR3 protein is CASSLREGGRNEQFF. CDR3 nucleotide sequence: TGTGCCAGCAGTCTCCGAGAGGGGGGTCGGAATGAGCAGTTCTTC.

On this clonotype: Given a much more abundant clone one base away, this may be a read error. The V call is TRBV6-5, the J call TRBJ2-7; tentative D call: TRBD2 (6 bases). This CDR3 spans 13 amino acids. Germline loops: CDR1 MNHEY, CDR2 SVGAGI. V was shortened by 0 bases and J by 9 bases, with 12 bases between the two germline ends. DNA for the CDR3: TGTGCCAGCAGTTACTCGGGGTTTAGCGGGCAGTACTTC. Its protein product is CASSYSGFSGQYF.

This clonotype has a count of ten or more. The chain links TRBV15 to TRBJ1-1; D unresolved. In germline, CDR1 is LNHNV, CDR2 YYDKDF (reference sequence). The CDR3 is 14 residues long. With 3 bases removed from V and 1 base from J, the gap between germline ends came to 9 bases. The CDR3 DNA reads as TGTGCCACCAGCAGGGAACAGAGGAACACTGAAGCTTTCTTT. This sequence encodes CATSREQRNTEAFF.

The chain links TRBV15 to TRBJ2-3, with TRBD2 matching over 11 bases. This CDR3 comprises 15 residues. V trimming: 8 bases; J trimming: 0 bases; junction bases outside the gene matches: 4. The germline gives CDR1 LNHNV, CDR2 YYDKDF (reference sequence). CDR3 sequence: CATGTSGSSTDTQYF. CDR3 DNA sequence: TGTGCCACCGGGACTAGCGGTTCTAGCACAGATACGCAGTATTTT.

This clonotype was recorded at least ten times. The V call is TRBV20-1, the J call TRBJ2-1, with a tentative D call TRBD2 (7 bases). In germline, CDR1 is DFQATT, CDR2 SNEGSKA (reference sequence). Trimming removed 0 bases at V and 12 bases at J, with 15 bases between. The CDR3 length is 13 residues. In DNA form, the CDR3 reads TGCAGTGCTAGAGATCGGGCTAGGGGGGGGCAGTTCTTC. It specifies CSARDRARGGQFF.

This chain's CDR3 is CSARRQGGGTDTQYF. CDR3 bases: TGCAGTGCTCGTAGACAGGGAGGAGGCACAGATACGCAGTATTTT. The rearrangement joins TRBV20-1 to TRBJ2-3, with TRBD1 as a possible D gene (7 bases). CDR3 length: 15 amino acids. Trimming removed 5 bases at V and 1 base at J, with 16 bases between. The germline V gene encodes CDR1 DFQATT and CDR2 SNEGSKA (reference sequence).

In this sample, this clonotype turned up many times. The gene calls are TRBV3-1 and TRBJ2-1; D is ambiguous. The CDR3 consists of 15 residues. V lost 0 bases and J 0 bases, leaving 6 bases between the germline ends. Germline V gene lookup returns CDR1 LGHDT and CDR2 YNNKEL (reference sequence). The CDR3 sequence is CASSQDWSSYNEQFF. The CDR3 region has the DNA TGTGCCAGCAGCCAAGATTGGAGCTCCTACAATGAGCAGTTCTTC.